This T cell receptor beta chain was sequenced for a study of blood T cell repertoires in COVID-19. Study-level background: The origin of the acute and convalescent COVID-19 samples was the United States, Italy and Spain. Sources were T cells, B-cell-depleted T cells, or PBMCs; the material itself was cDNA or gDNA.

The assay was immunoSEQ multiplex PCR, and TCRdb's table has in-frame clones only and misses some. This sample carries around 290,000 clones, 70% to 90% of them seen once, and the ten largest clones take around 7.8%. This CDR3 region has 15 residues. Losses at the gene ends were 3 bases for V and 5 bases for J; bases not matched to a gene: 7. Looked up from germline, CDR1 is KGHSH and CDR2 is LQKENI. The chain joins TRBV18 to TRBJ2-1, with 7 bases fitting TRBD1. Input material: peripheral blood. The clonotype originates from a woman aged 45-60 years who had recovered from COVID-19. CDR3 bases: TGTGCCAGCTCACCGGGGCAGGGGGACCACAATGAGCAGTTCTTC. This codes for CASSPGQGDHNEQFF.